What follows are 13 T cell receptor beta chains derived from one specimen sequenced in a study of blood T cell repertoires in COVID-19. Data came from immunoSEQ multiplex PCR; TCRdb stores just in-frame clones and leaves some out. The table has about half a million clones, 75% to 90% seen once; the top ten hold 6.5% to 9.5%. Sequencing was carried out using PBMCs or T cells enriched from blood (not recorded which). These receptors originate from a woman aged 55-69 years who had recovered from COVID-19.

CDR3 bases: TGCAGCGTTGAATCGCAGGGTAATAACTATGGCTACACCTTC. Translating gives CSVESQGNNYGYTF. The rearrangement links TRBV29-1 to TRBJ1-2, with D perhaps TRBD1 (5 bases). V lost 2 bases and J 1 base, leaving 11 bases between the germline ends. This CDR3 region has 14 residues. The germline gives CDR1 SQVTM, CDR2 ANQGSEA.

This clone has just one count. This chain joins TRBV5-1 and TRBJ1-2; unclear D gene. CDR1 is SGHRS and CDR2 is YFSETQ in the germline V gene. This CDR3 is 14 amino acids long. V was pared by 4 bases and J by 0 bases, with 10 bases between. The CDR3 protein is CASSIGVSNYGYTF. The CDR3 coding sequence is TGCGCCAGCAGCATCGGAGTTTCTAACTATGGCTACACCTTC.

The chain links TRBV18 to TRBJ2-3; 8 bases agree with TRBD2. V was pared by 0 bases and J by 2 bases, with 7 bases of the junction left unmatched. The CDR3 runs 17 residues. The germline CDR1 and CDR2 sequences are KGHSH and LQKENI. DNA for the CDR3: TGTGCCAGCTCACCACCTTTGGCGGGGGGTTTCACAGATACGCAGTATTTT. Protein product: CASSPPLAGGFTDTQYF.

This chain connects TRBV7-2 to TRBJ2-5, with 8 bases lining up with TRBD2. J lost 4 bases, V lost 10 bases, and 23 bases had no gene match. This CDR3 spans 18 amino acids. Germline V gene data show CDR1 as SGHTA and CDR2 as FQGNSA. The CDR3 here is CAITTSSGGELWRETQYF. CDR3 nucleotide sequence: TGTGCCATCACCACGAGTTCCGGGGGGGAATTGTGGCGAGAGACCCAGTACTTC.

The chain is built from TRBV19 and TRBJ2-4; D gene unclear. The CDR3 length is 14 residues. Trimming cost V 1 base and J 6 bases, with 10 bases left between them. Germline CDR1 and CDR2: LNHDA and SQIVND (reference sequence). The CDR3 sequence: CASSIVYTGNIQYF. The CDR3 nucleotides are TGTGCCAGTAGTATAGTTTACACGGGAAACATTCAGTACTTC.

This clone was seen just once. The chain links TRBV5-1 to TRBJ2-5; D gene unclear. The CDR3 spans 15 residues. Trimming took off 4 bases at V and 4 bases at J, with 17 bases between the two ends. Per germline, CDR1 SGHRS and CDR2 YFSETQ. The CDR3 loop reads CASSTPKLSGETQYF. The CDR3 DNA follows: TGCGCCAGCAGCACCCCAAAACTGTCGGGAGAGACCCAGTACTTC.

The chain joins TRBV5-1 to TRBJ2-7, with a tentative D call TRBD2 (5 bases). The CDR3 has 15 amino acids. Germline V gene lookup returns CDR1 SGHRS and CDR2 YFSETQ. V lost 4 bases and J 2 bases, leaving 16 bases between the germline ends. DNA for the CDR3: TGCGCCAGCAGCCCGGGGAAGGACTTTACCTACGAGCAGTACGTC. It is translated as CASSPGKDFTYEQYV.

This chain links TRBV27 with TRBJ2-4; possible D gene TRBD1, 5 bases. V shed 5 bases and J shed 0 bases, with 14 bases lying between them. CDR3 length equals 16 residues. The germline V gene encodes CDR1 MNHEY and CDR2 SMNVEV (reference sequence). DNA for the CDR3: TGTGCCAGCAGTCCAGGACAAACGCTAGCCAAAAACATTCAGTACTTC. It yields the protein CASSPGQTLAKNIQYF.

The table lists this clone with a count of one. V and J are TRBV5-4 and TRBJ2-3; 12 nucleotides agree with TRBD2. V lost 3 bases, J lost 0 bases, and 5 bases stayed unmatched. This CDR3 has 17 amino acids. The germline V gene has CDR1 SGHNT and CDR2 YYREEE (reference sequence). CDR3 sequence (DNA): TGTGCCAGCAGCTCACAACTAGCGGGGGGTAGCACAGATACGCAGTATTTT. Its translation is CASSSQLAGGSTDTQYF.

The V and J genes are TRBV7-2 and TRBJ2-1; 8 nucleotides agree with TRBD2. CDR3 length: 15 amino acids. CDR1 is SGHTA and CDR2 is FQGNSA in the germline V gene. Unmatched junction bases numbered 7, after V lost 1 base and J lost 8 bases. CDR3 loop: CASSLGPGGFDEQFF. The DNA of the CDR3 is TGTGCCAGCAGCTTAGGCCCGGGGGGGTTCGATGAGCAGTTCTTC.

This chain joins TRBV6-5 and TRBJ1-2; D remains ambiguous. CDR1 MNHEY and CDR2 SVGAGI come from the germline V gene. The CDR3 runs to 12 residues. Trimming shortened V by 11 bases and J by 5 bases, and 15 bases separated the two germline ends. In DNA form, the CDR3 reads TGTGCCTGCCGGGATCCAGCTTATGGCTACACCTTC. This codes for CACRDPAYGYTF.

The chain carries TRBV4-1 and TRBJ1-3; the match to TRBD1 covers 7 bases. Germline V gene lookup returns CDR1 MGHRA and CDR2 YSYEKL. The junction had 3 bases not matched to a gene; V was cut back by 3 bases and J by 4 bases. CDR3 length: 14 residues. The CDR3 sequence is CASSQDRSGNTIYF. Here the CDR3 DNA reads TGCGCCAGCAGCCAGGACAGGAGCGGAAACACCATATATTTT.

V is TRBV6-1 and J is TRBJ2-7; 8 nucleotides align to TRBD2. Trimming removed 2 bases from V and 0 bases from J; junction bases left unmatched: 6. The CDR3 totals 16 residues. The germline gives CDR1 MNHNS, CDR2 SASEGT. CDR3 nucleotides: TGTGCCAGCAGTGAACGCCTAGCGGGCCTCTCCTACGAGCAGTACGTC. Its protein is CASSERLAGLSYEQYV.